This T cell receptor (beta chain) was profiled in a study of shared clonotypes between healthy human individuals. Sequenced by immunoSEQ multiplex PCR; TCRdb stores in-frame clones only, minus some. The sample holds under 1,900,000 clones, roughly 98.5% seen once. This CDR3 contains 20 residues. V was clipped by 5 bases and J by 1 base; unmatched bases: 13. In germline, CDR1 is KGHSH, CDR2 LQKENI. Input material: naive CD4+ T cells sorted from blood. Indicated subset: CD45RA+ positively selected. This chain joins TRBV18 and TRBJ2-1; TRBD2 aligns across 14 bases. The clonotype comes from a man aged 30 to 39 in good health. The CDR3 is CASSSFAGTSGSMSYNEQFF. In DNA, the CDR3 is TGTGCCAGCTCATCGTTTGCCGGGACTAGCGGGAGTATGTCCTACAATGAGCAGTTCTTC.